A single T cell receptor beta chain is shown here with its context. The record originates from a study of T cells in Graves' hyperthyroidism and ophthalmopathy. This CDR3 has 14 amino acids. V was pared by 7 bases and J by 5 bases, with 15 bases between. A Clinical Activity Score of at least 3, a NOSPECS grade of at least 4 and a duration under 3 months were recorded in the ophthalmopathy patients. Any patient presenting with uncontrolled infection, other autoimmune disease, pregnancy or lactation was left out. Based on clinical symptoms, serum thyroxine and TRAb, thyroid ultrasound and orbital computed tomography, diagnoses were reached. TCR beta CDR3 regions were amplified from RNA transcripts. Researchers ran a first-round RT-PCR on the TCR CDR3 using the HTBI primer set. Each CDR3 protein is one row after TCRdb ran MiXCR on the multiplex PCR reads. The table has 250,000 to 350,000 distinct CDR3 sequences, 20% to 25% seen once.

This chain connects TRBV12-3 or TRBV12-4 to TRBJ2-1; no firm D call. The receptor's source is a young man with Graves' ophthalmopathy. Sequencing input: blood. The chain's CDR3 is CASTPGRPDNEQFF. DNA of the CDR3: TGTGCCAGCACCCCCGGACGTCCTGACAATGAGCAGTTCTTC.